The rows below give T cell receptor beta chains drawn from one sample of a study of beta chain features in type 1 diabetes. Here immunoSEQ multiplex PCR was the method, and the copy in TCRdb shows in-frame clones only, minus some. This table has 300,000 to 350,000 clones, 9.3% appearing once. The source material was central memory CD4+ T cells from blood. The source of these receptors is a man aged 30 to 39 with type 1 diabetes. CDR3s include the opening cysteine and the closing phenylalanine or tryptophan. D genes are given only for firm matches. The size field is filled for only some rows; it gives once, few, many or a size class.

clone_size d_call j_call v_call cdr3_length cdr3_nt cdr3_aa
- TRBD1 TRBJ2-2 TRBV11-2 14 TGTGCCAGCAGCTTAGGGGACAGGGTCGGGGAGCTGTTTTTT CASSLGDRVGELFF
- - TRBJ1-6 TRBV18 15 TGTGCCAGCTCACCCGACGCAGGCTTCAATTCACCCCTCCACTTT CASSPDAGFNSPLHF
few - TRBJ2-7 TRBV7-2 15 TGTGCCAGCAGCCCCTGGGGCGGACCCTCCTACGAGCAGTACTTC CASSPWGGPSYEQYF
few TRBD2 TRBJ2-3 TRBV11-2 16 TGTGCCAGCAGCTTAGCGACTAGCGGGCGCACAGATACGCAGTATTTT CASSLATSGRTDTQYF
few TRBD2 TRBJ2-3 TRBV7-2 15 TGTGCCAGCAGTCGTAGCGGGGCCAACACAGATACGCAGTATTTT CASSRSGANTDTQYF
- - TRBJ1-2 TRBV29-1 17 TGCAGCGCCAGCCGACGCCCTCCAACAGGGTCCTTTGGAGGCTACACCTTC CSASRRPPTGSFGGYTF
many - TRBJ2-3 TRBV7-2 14 TGTGCCAGCAGCTTACAGGAAACCACAGATACGCAGTATTTT CASSLQETTDTQYF
- - TRBJ2-3 TRBV4-1 15 TGCGCCAGCAGCCAAGAACAGACTAGCACAGATACGCAGTATTTT CASSQEQTSTDTQYF
- - TRBJ2-5 TRBV7-2 13 TGTGCCAGCAGCCCAAGGGCCGGGGAGACCCAGTACTTC CASSPRAGETQYF
- TRBD1 TRBJ2-7 TRBV7-8 14 TGTGCCAGCAGCGCGTGGACAGGGGCCAACGAGCAGTACTTC CASSAWTGANEQYF
many TRBD2 TRBJ2-1 TRBV18 13 TGTGCCAGCTCATCGGGAGGGTACAATGAGCAGTTCTTC CASSSGGYNEQFF
few - TRBJ2-3 TRBV7-9 15 TGTGCCAGCAGCTTTGGCACGATAGGGACAGATACGCAGTATTTT CASSFGTIGTDTQYF
few TRBD2 TRBJ2-1 TRBV9 15 TGTGCCAGCAGCGTAGGGACTAGCTCCTACAATGAGCAGTTCTTC CASSVGTSSYNEQFF
few - TRBJ2-7 TRBV1 15 TGCACCAGCAGCCAAGCCAGGGGGCTCCCCTACGAGCAGTACTTC CTSSQARGLPYEQYF
few TRBD1 TRBJ2-5 TRBV9 14 TGTGCCAGCAGCGCTCCCGCAGGGGGAGAGACCCAGTACTTC CASSAPAGGETQYF
few - TRBJ2-7 TRBV11-3 14 TGTGCCAGCAGTCCCCCCAGCCGGCCTTACGAGCAGTACTTC CASSPPSRPYEQYF
- TRBD1 TRBJ2-7 TRBV18 15 TGTGCCAGCTCGTCGGGACAGGCCCCGCGGGACGAGCAGTACTTC CASSSGQAPRDEQYF
few - TRBJ1-2 TRBV28 14 TGTGCCAGTTCGAGGGGCCCCGCGGACTATGGCTACACCTTC CASSRGPADYGYTF
few - TRBJ1-1 TRBV9 13 TGTGCCAGCAGCGTAGGGTCAAACACTGAAGCTTTCTTT CASSVGSNTEAFF
- - TRBJ2-5 TRBV5-1 14 TGCGCCAGCAGTCCGACGGGGACGGAGGAGACCCAGTACTTC CASSPTGTEETQYF
few - TRBJ1-1 TRBV6-6 13 TGTGCCAGCGAGTCCGTGATGGACACTGAAGCTTTCTTT CASESVMDTEAFF